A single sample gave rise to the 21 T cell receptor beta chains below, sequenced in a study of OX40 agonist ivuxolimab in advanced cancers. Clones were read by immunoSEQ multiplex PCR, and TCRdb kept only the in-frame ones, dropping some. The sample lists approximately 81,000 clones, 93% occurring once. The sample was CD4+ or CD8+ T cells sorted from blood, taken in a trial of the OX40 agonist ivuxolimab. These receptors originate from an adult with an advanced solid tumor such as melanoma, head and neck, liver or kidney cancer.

In nucleotides, the CDR3 is TGTGCCAGCAGCGTAGGAGGGGCCGGCTCCTACGAGCAGTACTTC. As protein: CASSVGGAGSYEQYF. The chain combines TRBV9 with TRBJ2-7; D is possibly TRBD1 or TRBD2 (5 bases each). Germline V gene data show CDR1 as SGDLS and CDR2 as YYNGEE. The CDR3 runs 15 residues. Trimming took off 0 bases at V and 0 bases at J, with 10 bases between the two ends.

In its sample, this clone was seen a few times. The CDR3 DNA follows: TGTGCCAGCAGTGAGACTAGCGGGGGTTACAATGAGCAGTTCTTC. The encoded protein is CASSETSGGYNEQFF. The chain carries TRBV6-4 and TRBJ2-1, with 12 bases matching TRBD2. V trimming: 3 bases; J trimming: 4 bases; junction bases outside the gene matches: 1. Germline lookup yields CDR1 MRHNA and CDR2 SNTAGT. CDR3 length equals 15 residues.

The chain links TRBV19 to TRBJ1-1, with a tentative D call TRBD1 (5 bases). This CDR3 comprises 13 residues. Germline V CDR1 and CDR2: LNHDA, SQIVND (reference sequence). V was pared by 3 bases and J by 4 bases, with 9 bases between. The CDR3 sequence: CASSIGGLTEAFF. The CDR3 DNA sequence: TGTGCCAGTAGTATCGGGGGTCTCACTGAAGCTTTCTTT.

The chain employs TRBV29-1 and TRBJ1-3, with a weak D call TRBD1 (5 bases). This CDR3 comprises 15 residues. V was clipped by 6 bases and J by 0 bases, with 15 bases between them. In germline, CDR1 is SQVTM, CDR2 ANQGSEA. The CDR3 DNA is TGCAGCGTCAGCACGGGACTCTCCTCTGGAAACACCATATATTTT. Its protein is CSVSTGLSSGNTIYF.

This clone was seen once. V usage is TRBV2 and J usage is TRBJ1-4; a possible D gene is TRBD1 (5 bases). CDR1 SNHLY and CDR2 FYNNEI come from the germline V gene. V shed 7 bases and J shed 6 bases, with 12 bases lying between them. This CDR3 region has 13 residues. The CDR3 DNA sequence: TGTGCCAGCATGGCGCAGGGTTATGAAAAACTGTTTTTT. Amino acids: CASMAQGYEKLFF.

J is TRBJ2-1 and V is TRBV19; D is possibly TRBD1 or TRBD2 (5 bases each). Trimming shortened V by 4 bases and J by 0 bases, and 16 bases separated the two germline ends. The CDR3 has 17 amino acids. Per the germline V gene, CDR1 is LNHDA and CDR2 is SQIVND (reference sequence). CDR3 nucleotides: TGTGCCAGTAGTAGGGGACCGGGTTTTTCCTCCTACAATGAGCAGTTCTTC. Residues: CASSRGPGFSSYNEQFF.

The CDR3: CASSLKTSGYEQYF. The CDR3 DNA sequence: TGTGCCAGTAGTCTTAAGACTAGCGGCTACGAGCAGTACTTC. The chain is built from TRBV19 and TRBJ2-7; 9 nucleotides align to TRBD2. The V gene's germline CDR1 is LNHDA and CDR2 SQIVND (reference sequence). The CDR3 sequence is 14 residues long. V shed 5 bases, J shed 3 bases, and the junction held 5 bases outside the gene matches.

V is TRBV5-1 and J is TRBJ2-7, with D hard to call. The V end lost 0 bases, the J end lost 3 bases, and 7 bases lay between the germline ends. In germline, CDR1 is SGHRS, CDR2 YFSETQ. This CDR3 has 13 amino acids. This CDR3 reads CASSLATDYEQYF. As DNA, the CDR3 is TGCGCCAGCAGCTTGGCGACGGACTACGAGCAGTACTTC. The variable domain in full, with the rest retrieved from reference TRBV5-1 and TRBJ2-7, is KAGVTQTPRYLIKTRGQQVTLSCSPISGHRSVSWYQQTPGQGLQFLFEYFSETQRNKGNFPGRFSGRQFSNSRSEMNVSTLELGDSALYLCASSLATDYEQYFGPGTRLTVT.

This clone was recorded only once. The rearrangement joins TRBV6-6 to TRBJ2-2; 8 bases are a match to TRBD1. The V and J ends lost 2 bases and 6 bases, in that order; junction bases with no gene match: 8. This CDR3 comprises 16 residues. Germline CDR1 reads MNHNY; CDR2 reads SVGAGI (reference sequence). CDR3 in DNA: TGTGCCAGCAGTTACGTTGTACAGGGGGACGCCGGGGAGCTGTTTTTT. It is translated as CASSYVVQGDAGELFF.

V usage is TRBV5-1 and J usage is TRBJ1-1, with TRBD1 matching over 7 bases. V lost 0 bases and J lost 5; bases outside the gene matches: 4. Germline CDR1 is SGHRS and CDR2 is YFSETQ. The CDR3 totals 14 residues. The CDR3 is CASSLAGGPTEAFF. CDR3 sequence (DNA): TGCGCCAGCAGCTTGGCAGGGGGTCCGACTGAAGCTTTCTTT.

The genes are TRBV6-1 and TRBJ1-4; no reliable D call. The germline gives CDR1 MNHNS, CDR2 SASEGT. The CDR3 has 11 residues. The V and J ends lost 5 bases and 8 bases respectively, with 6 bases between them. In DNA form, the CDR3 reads TGTGCCAGCAGTCGCCCGGAAAAACTGTTTTTT. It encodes CASSRPEKLFF.

The DNA of the CDR3 is TGTGCCAGCAGTTTATCCAGGGCTTATAATTCACCCCTCCACTTT. Its translation is CASSLSRAYNSPLHF. The rearrangement joins TRBV27 to TRBJ1-6; tentative D call: TRBD1 (5 bases). This CDR3 spans 15 amino acids. V dropped 0 bases and J dropped 4 bases, with 7 bases sitting between them. Germline V gene sequence: CDR1 MNHEY, CDR2 SMNVEV (reference sequence).

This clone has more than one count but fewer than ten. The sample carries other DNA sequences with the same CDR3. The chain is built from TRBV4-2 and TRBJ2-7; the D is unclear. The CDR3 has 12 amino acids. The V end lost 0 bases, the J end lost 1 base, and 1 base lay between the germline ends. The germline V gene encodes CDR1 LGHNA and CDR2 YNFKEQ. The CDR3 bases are TGTGCCAGCAGCCAAGATTCCTACGAGCAGTACTTC. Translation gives CASSQDSYEQYF.

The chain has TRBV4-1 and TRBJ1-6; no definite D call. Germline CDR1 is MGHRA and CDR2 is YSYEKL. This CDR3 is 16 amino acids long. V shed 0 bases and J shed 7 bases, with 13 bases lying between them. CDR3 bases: TGCGCCAGCAGCCAAGATTTTTGGCGGAGAAATTCACCCCTCCACTTT. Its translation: CASSQDFWRRNSPLHF.

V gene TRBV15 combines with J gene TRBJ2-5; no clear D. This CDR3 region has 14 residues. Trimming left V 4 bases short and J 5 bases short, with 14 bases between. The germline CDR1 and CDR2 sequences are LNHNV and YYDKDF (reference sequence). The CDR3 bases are TGTGCCACCAGCATGGATTCGAGGCGGGAGACCCAGTACTTC. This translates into CATSMDSRRETQYF.

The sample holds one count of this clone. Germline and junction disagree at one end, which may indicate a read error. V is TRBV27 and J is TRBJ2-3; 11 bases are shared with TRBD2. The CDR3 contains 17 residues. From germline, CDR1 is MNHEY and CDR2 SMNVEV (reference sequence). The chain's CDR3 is CASSLSPTSGSIDTQYF. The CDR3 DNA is TGTGCCAGCAGTTTATCCCCAACTAGCGGGAGCATAGATACGCAGTATTTT.

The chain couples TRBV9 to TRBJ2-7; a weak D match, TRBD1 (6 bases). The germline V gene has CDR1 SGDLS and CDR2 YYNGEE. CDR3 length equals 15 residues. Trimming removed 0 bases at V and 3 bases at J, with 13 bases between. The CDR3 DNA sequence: TGTGCCAGCAGCGTAGAGGACAGCGGATACTACGAGCAGTACTTC. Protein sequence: CASSVEDSGYYEQYF. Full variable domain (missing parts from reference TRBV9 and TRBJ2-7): DSGVTQTPKHLITATGQRVTLRCSPRSGDLSVYWYQQSLDQGLQFLIQYYNGEERAKGNILERFSAQQFPDLHSELNLSSLELGDSALYFCASSVEDSGYYEQYFGPGTRLTVT.

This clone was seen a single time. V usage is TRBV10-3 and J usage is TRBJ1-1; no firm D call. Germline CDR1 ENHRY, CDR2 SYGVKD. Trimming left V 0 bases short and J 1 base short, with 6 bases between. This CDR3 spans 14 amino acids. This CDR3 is CAISESVANTEAFF. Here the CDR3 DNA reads TGTGCCATCAGTGAGTCTGTAGCGAACACTGAAGCTTTCTTT.

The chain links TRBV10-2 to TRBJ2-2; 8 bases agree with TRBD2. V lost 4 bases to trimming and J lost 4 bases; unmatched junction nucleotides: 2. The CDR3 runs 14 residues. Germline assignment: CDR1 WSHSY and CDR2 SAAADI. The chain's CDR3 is CASSGAGGTGELFF. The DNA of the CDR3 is TGCGCCAGCAGTGGTGCGGGGGGCACCGGGGAGCTGTTTTTT.

The CDR3 DNA reads as TGCGCCAGCAGCCAAGATGACAGTACCTACGAGCAGTACTTC. Protein: CASSQDDSTYEQYF. The chain employs TRBV4-1 and TRBJ2-7, with D perhaps matching TRBD1 (5 bases). Germline V gene data show CDR1 as MGHRA and CDR2 as YSYEKL. Trimming took off 0 bases at V and 2 bases at J, with 8 bases between the two ends. The CDR3 spans 14 residues.

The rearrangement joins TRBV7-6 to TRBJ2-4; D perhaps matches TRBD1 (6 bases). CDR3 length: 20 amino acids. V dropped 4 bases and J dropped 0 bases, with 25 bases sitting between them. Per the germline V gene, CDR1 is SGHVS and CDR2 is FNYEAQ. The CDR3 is CASSSEHPGLTGLAKNIQYF. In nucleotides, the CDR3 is TGTGCCAGCAGCTCGGAGCACCCCGGACTGACAGGACTAGCCAAAAACATTCAGTACTTC.